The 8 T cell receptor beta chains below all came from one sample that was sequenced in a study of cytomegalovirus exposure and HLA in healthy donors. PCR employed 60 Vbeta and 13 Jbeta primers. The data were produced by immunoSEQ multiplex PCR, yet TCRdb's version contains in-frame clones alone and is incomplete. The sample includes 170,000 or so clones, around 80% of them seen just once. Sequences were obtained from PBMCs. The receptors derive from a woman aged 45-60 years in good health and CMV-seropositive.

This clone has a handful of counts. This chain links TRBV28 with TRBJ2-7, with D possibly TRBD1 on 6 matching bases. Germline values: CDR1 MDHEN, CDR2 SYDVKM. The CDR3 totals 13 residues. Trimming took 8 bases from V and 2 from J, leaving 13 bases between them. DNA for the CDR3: TGTGCCAGCCGATACAGGGCTACCTACGAGCAGTACTTC. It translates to CASRYRATYEQYF.

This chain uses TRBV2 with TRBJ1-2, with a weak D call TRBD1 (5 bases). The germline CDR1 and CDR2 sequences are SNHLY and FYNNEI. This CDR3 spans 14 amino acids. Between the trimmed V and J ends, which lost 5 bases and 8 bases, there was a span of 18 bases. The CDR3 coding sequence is TGTGCCAGCAGTCTCTGGGAGGGGCGGGAAGGCTACACCTTC. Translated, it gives CASSLWEGREGYTF.

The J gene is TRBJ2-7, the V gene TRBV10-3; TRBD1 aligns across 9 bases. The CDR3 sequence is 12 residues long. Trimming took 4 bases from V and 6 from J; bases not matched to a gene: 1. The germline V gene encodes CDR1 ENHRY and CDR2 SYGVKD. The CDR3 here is CAISATGGEQYF. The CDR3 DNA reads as TGTGCCATCAGTGCGACAGGGGGCGAGCAGTACTTC.

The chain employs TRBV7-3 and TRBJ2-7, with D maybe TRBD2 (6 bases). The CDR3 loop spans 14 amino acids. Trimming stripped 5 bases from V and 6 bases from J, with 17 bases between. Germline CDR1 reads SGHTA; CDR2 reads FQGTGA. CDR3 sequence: CASSPTGSRAEQYF. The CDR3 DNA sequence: TGTGCCAGCAGCCCTACCGGGAGCCGGGCCGAGCAGTACTTC.

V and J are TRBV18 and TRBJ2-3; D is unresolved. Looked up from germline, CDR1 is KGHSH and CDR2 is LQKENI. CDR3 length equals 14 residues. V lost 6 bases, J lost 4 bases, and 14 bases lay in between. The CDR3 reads CASSPPEPSDTQYF. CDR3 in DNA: TGTGCCAGCTCCCCTCCGGAGCCTTCAGATACGCAGTATTTT.

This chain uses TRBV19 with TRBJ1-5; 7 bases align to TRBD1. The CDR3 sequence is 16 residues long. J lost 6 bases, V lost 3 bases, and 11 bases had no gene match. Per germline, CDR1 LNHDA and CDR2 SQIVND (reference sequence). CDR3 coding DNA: TGTGCCAGTAGTATGCTCATCTTGACAGGGTCTCAGCCCCAGCATTTT. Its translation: CASSMLILTGSQPQHF.

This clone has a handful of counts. DNA of the CDR3: TGTGCCAGCAGCTTAGTAGGACTAGCGGGAGAACAGTACTTC. Translating gives CASSLVGLAGEQYF. This sequence joins TRBV7-6 and TRBJ2-7; 13 bases align to TRBD2. The CDR3 spans 14 residues. V lost 1 base to trimming and J lost 10 bases; unmatched junction nucleotides: 4. The germline gives CDR1 SGHVS, CDR2 FNYEAQ.

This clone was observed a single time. The CDR3 nucleotides read TGTGCCAGCAGCTCGGCTCAGGGTACCACTGAAGCTTTCTTT. It is translated as CASSSAQGTTEAFF. J is TRBJ1-1 and V is TRBV7-9; D perhaps matches TRBD1 (5 bases). V gave up 4 bases and J gave up 4 bases, with 13 bases separating them. The germline gives CDR1 SEHNR, CDR2 FQNEAQ (reference sequence). The CDR3 has 14 amino acids.